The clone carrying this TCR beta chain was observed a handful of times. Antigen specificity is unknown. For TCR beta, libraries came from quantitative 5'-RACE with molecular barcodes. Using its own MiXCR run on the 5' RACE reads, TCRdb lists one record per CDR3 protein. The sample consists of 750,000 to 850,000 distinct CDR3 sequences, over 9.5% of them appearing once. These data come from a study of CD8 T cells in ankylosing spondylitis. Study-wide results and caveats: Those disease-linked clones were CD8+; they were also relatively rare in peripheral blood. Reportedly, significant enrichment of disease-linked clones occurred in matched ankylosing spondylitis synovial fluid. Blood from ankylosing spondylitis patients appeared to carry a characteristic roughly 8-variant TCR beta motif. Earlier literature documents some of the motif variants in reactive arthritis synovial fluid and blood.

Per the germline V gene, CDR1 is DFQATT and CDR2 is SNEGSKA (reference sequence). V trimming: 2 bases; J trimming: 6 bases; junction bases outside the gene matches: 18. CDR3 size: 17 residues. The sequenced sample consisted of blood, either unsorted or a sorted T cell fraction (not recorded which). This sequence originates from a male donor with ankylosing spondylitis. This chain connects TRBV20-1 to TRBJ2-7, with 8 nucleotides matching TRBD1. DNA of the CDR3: TGCAGTGCTAGACGGGTCTCAGGACAGGGAATATTGGGCGAGCAGTACTTC. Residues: CSARRVSGQGILGEQYF.